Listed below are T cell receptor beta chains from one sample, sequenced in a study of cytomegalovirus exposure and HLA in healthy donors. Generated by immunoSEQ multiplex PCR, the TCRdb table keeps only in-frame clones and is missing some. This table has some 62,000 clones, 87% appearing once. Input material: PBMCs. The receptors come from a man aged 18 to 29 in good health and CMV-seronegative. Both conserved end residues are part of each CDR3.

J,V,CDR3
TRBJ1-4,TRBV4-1,CASSQHGGYNEKLFF
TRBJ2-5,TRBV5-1,CASSLLPGLQETQYF
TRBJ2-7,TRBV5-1,CASSLLGGGALTYEQYF
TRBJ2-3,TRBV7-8,CASSPPSAGTDTQYF
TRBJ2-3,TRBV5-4,CASSLAGGASTDTQYF
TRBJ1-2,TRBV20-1,CSATGGYGYTF
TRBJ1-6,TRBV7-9,CASSLQGDGSLHF
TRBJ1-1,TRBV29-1,CSALTEVLEAFF
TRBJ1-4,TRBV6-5,CASSYGGEEKLFF
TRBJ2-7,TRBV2,CASSEEGQGNEQYF
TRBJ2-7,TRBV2,CASSGGYEQYF
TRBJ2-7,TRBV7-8,CASSLEGDSRAPSEQYF
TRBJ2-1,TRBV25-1,CASSESERGANNEQFF
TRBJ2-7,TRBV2,CASSLNPPYEQYF
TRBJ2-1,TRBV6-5,CASTNKGQGAEFF
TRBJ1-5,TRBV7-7,CASSPGQGRKPQHF
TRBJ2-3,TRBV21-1,CASSKSGDTQYF
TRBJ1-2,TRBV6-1,CASSAGVYGYTF
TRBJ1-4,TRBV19,CASGTGSTNEKLFF
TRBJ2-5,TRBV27,CASRGRDTETQYF
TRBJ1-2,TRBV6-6,CASSYEGQVHGYTF
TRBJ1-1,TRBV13,CASSPDSNTEAFF
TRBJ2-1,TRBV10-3,CATQGLAGANEQFF
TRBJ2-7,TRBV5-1,CASRGGTAGYEQYF
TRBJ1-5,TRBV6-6,CASSSDGGWNQPQHF
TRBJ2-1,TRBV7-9,CASSLVREGAYNEQFF